Included here is one TCR beta chain sequence, with context. Its antigen is still unknown. This sample is part of a study of shared clonotypes between healthy human individuals. Background on the study: Every donor yielded three CD4 naive, three CD4 memory, two CD8 naive and one CD8 memory plate. The study, taken as a whole, reports: Few donors limited the genetic and exposure-history diversity represented. Memory subsets had estimated richness that was generally smaller than that of naive subsets.

The naive CD8 population came from CD45RO-negative cells selected for CCR7, without terminally differentiated effector memory CD45RA+ cells. HIV-negative, healthy adults without recent acute infections or vaccinations were the donors. The assay was immunoSEQ multiplex PCR, and TCRdb's table has in-frame clones only and misses some. The sample yields about 2.2 million clones, approximately 92% seen once. The specimen sequenced was naive CD8+ T cells from PBMCs. This TCR was recovered from a man between 18 and 35 years old in good health. Some clones in this sample may be carry-over from other donors' samples.

CDR3: CASSPPDSGTYEQYF. The CDR3 DNA follows: TGTGCCAGTAGTCCCCCGGATAGCGGGACTTACGAGCAGTACTTC. The chain recombines TRBV19 with TRBJ2-7; 8 bases align to TRBD2. The V segment lost 5 bases and the J segment 4 bases; nucleotides outside the gene matches: 10. Germline V gives CDR1 LNHDA, CDR2 SQIVND (reference sequence). CDR3 length: 15 amino acids.